These T cell receptor beta chains were read from a single sample in a study of blood T cell repertoires in COVID-19. Profiled with immunoSEQ multiplex PCR; TCRdb holds only in-frame clones, not every one. Of some 260,000 clones listed, nearly 90% are singletons. The sample taken for sequencing was peripheral blood. Receptor source: a human donor in a cohort sampled during active COVID-19. The CDR3 runs from the conserved cysteine through the conserved F or W. Fields, in order: D gene, J gene, V gene, clone size, CDR3 DNA, CDR3 protein. D genes are given only for firm matches. The size of a clone is reported for some rows only, either as once, few or many, or as a class for expanded clones.

>TRBD1|TRBJ1-5|TRBV2|.
TGTGCCAGCAGTATACAGGGGGCGGTCAGCAATCAGCCCCAGCATTTT
CASSIQGAVSNQPQHF
>TRBD1|TRBJ1-5|TRBV6-5|once
TGTGCCAGCAGCCCAACAGGGGGGCCCCAGCATTTT
CASSPTGGPQHF
>TRBD1|TRBJ1-2|TRBV7-2|.
TGTGCCAGCAGATCCTCCGGGACAGGGAACTATGGCTACACCTTC
CASRSSGTGNYGYTF
>.|TRBJ2-7|TRBV3-1/TRBV3-2|.
TGTGCCAGCAGCCCGGGACTCCAACAATACGAGCAGTACTTC
CASSPGLQQYEQYF
>.|TRBJ2-7|TRBV28|once
TGTGCCACCCACGGGCGGATTCCGGGACTTCCCACCTACGAGCAGTACTTC
CATHGRIPGLPTYEQYF
>TRBD1|TRBJ1-3|TRBV28|once
TGTGCCAGCAGTCACCGTCGGACAGGGGGCCCCACTCACTCTGGAAACACCATATATTTT
CASSHRRTGGPTHSGNTIYF
>.|TRBJ1-1|TRBV19|.
TGTGCCAGTACTCGGGGGGGCACTGAAGCTTTCTTT
CASTRGGTEAFF
>.|TRBJ1-2|TRBV18|.
TGTGCCAGCTCAGTATCAGGGCGGCCCGGTGGCTACACCTTC
CASSVSGRPGGYTF
>TRBD2|TRBJ2-5|TRBV9|.
TGTGCCAGCAGCGGTGGACTAGCGGGGTTCCAAGAGACCCAGTACTTC
CASSGGLAGFQETQYF
>.|TRBJ1-1|TRBV13|.
TGTGCCAGCAGCGGGCCCACGACCTTGAACACTGAAGCTTTCTTT
CASSGPTTLNTEAFF
>TRBD1|TRBJ1-4|TRBV19|.
TGTGCCAGTAGTCCGGGGACAGTGAATGAAAAACTGTTTTTT
CASSPGTVNEKLFF
>.|TRBJ2-7|TRBV27|.
TGTGCCAGCAGTTTATCCAATCAGGGCGAGCAGTACTTC
CASSLSNQGEQYF
>.|TRBJ1-2|TRBV10-3|.
TGTGCCATCAGTGAGCCGTACACGTCTGGCTACACCTTC
CAISEPYTSGYTF
>.|TRBJ1-5|TRBV24-1|.
TGTGCCACCAGTGATTTCGGGGGTCCCCAGCATTTT
CATSDFGGPQHF
>.|TRBJ1-6|TRBV4-2|.
TGTGCCAGCAGCGCTAGGGACACAGATAATTCACCCCTCCACTTT
CASSARDTDNSPLHF
>TRBD1|TRBJ1-4|TRBV5-1|.
TGCGCCAGCAGCCCAGGGGGCATGTCTAATGAAAAACTGTTTTTT
CASSPGGMSNEKLFF
>.|TRBJ1-3|TRBV7-6|.
TGTGCCAGCAGCTTAGAGGGACTCGCCTCTGGAAACACCATATATTTT
CASSLEGLASGNTIYF
>.|TRBJ2-7|TRBV4-2|.
TGTGCCAGCAGCCAACGGGGCTCCTACGAGCAGTACTTC
CASSQRGSYEQYF
>.|TRBJ1-1|TRBV28|.
TGTGCCAGCAGTTTAAGGGCCAGGGCCTACATGAACACTGAAGCTTTCTTT
CASSLRARAYMNTEAFF
>TRBD1|TRBJ1-2|TRBV5-4|.
TGTGCCAGCACCGTGGGACAGGAAAACTATGGCTACACCTTC
CASTVGQENYGYTF
>TRBD2|TRBJ2-3|TRBV2|.
TGTGCCAGCTTTTTGCGGGCTAGCGGGAGCACCGGCGGCACAGATACGCAGTATTTT
CASFLRASGSTGGTDTQYF
>TRBD2|TRBJ2-7|TRBV15|.
TGTGCCACCAGCCGCGTCGCGGGACTAGCAAATCACGAGCAGTACTTC
CATSRVAGLANHEQYF
>.|TRBJ1-2|TRBV5-1|.
TGCGCCAGCACTCAGACAGGATTCGACGGCTACACCTTC
CASTQTGFDGYTF
>TRBD2|TRBJ2-2|TRBV9|.
TGTGCCAGCAGCGGGACTAGCGGGGGGGCCCCCGGGGAGCTGTTTTTT
CASSGTSGGAPGELFF
>.|TRBJ2-7|TRBV6-2/TRBV6-3|.
TGTGCCAGCAGCATACTAGAGAGCGTCTACGAGCAGTACTTC
CASSILESVYEQYF
>TRBD1|TRBJ1-2|TRBV6-5|.
TGTGCCAGCAGTACAACGACAGGGTACTATGGCTACACCTTC
CASSTTTGYYGYTF
>TRBD1|TRBJ1-6|TRBV6-6|.
TGTGCCAGCAGTTACTCCCTAACAGGGGGCAAATCACCCCTCCACTTT
CASSYSLTGGKSPLHF
>TRBD1|TRBJ1-4|TRBV4-3|.
TGCGCCAGCAGCCAAGATTGGAAACAGGGGTGGGAACTGTTTTTT
CASSQDWKQGWELFF